Below, 16 T cell receptor beta chains from the same sample are listed, as sequenced in a study of T-cell memory formation after mild COVID-19. TCRdb re-called the 5' RACE reads through MiXCR, storing one row per CDR3 protein. This sample yields 400,000 to 500,000 distinct CDR3 sequences, of which about 20% are seen a single time; roughly a fifth belongs to the top ten. The sequencing input was PBMCs or a T cell subset sorted from them (not recorded which). The receptors shown here come from a man younger than 35 who had mild COVID-19 (a few samples of this study predate the infection). Cell type and time point are not known.

This clonotype came up a few times. J is TRBJ2-3 and V is TRBV6-5; no definite D call. Germline CDR1 MNHEY, CDR2 SVGAGI. The CDR3 contains 15 residues. The V end lost 6 bases, the J end lost 0 bases, and 13 bases lay between the germline ends. In nucleotides, the CDR3 is TGTGCCAGCAGGAGCTACAGAAGTAGCACAGATACGCAGTATTTT. The encoded protein is CASRSYRSSTDTQYF.

This clonotype came up a few times. The gene calls are TRBV12-3 or TRBV12-4 and TRBJ2-5; 7 nucleotides line up with TRBD1. This CDR3 is 15 amino acids long. V lost 5 bases to trimming and J lost 4 bases; unmatched junction nucleotides: 10. The CDR3 region is CASSDTGQYVETQYF. CDR3 in DNA: TGTGCCAGCAGTGATACGGGACAGTATGTAGAGACCCAGTACTTC.

There are a few counts of this clonotype. This chain uses TRBV25-1 with TRBJ1-6; unclear D gene. Germline-derived CDR1 and CDR2 are MGHDK and SYGVNS. V lost 2 bases to trimming and J lost 7 bases, with 3 bases between them. The CDR3 has 12 residues. CDR3 nucleotide sequence: TGTGCCAGCAGTGAACGGAATTCACCCCTCCACTTT. This encodes CASSERNSPLHF.

This clonotype was seen at least ten times. V gene TRBV5-1 combines with J gene TRBJ2-4, with D unclear. CDR1 and CDR2 (germline): SGHRS, YFSETQ. The V end was cut by 4 bases, the J end by 8 bases, with 16 bases between. The CDR3 totals 14 residues. CDR3 in amino acids: CASSPRTWADIQYF. The CDR3 DNA sequence: TGCGCCAGCAGCCCACGTACGTGGGCGGACATTCAGTACTTC.

The chain employs TRBV14 and TRBJ1-1; D possibly corresponds to TRBD1 (5 bases). This CDR3 contains 14 residues. The V end lost 2 bases, the J end lost 2 bases, and 9 bases lay between the germline ends. CDR1 is SGHDN and CDR2 is FVKESK in the germline V gene. CDR3 sequence: CASSQWGINTEAFF. CDR3 DNA: TGTGCCAGCAGCCAATGGGGGATTAACACTGAAGCTTTCTTT.

This clonotype has a handful of counts. The V gene is TRBV12-3 or TRBV12-4, the J gene TRBJ1-1; 9 bases map to TRBD1. V was clipped by 7 bases and J by 6 bases; unmatched bases: 9. This CDR3 is built from 14 residues. The DNA for the CDR3 is TGTGCCAGCATCCCAGGGACAGGGACAGCTGAAGCTTTCTTT. Protein product: CASIPGTGTAEAFF.

This chain connects TRBV11-2 to TRBJ1-1; unclear D gene. CDR1 and CDR2 (germline): SGHAT, FQNNGV. The CDR3 is 13 residues long. V was clipped by 5 bases and J by 4 bases, with 11 bases between them. CDR3 nucleotides: TGTGCCAGCAGCCCACGAGGCCCCACTGAAGCTTTCTTT. Encoded protein: CASSPRGPTEAFF.

This clonotype was seen more than once but under ten times. This chain uses TRBV2 with TRBJ1-6, with D tentatively TRBD1 (5 bases). Trimming removed 1 base from V and 9 bases from J, with 7 bases in between. The CDR3 is 13 amino acids. CDR1 and CDR2 from the germline V gene are SNHLY and FYNNEI. CDR3 sequence reads: CASSEGQSSPLHF. CDR3 DNA: TGTGCCAGCAGTGAAGGACAGAGTTCACCCCTCCACTTT. Supplemented by reference TRBV2 and TRBJ1-6, the full variable domain reads EPEVTQTPSHQVTQMGQEVILRCVPISNHLYFYWYRQILGQKVEFLVSFYNNEISEKSEIFDDQFSVERPDGSNFTLKIRSTKLEDSAMYFCASSEGQSSPLHFGNGTRLTVT.

This chain connects TRBV6-5 to TRBJ1-2; 11 bases fit TRBD1. Per germline, CDR1 MNHEY and CDR2 SVGAGI. The CDR3 length is 15 residues. V lost 4 bases and J lost 8; bases outside the gene matches: 9. CDR3 loop: CASSSLRDRGIGYTF. The CDR3 DNA reads TGTGCCAGCAGTTCCCTCCGGGACAGGGGGATAGGCTACACCTTC.

This clonotype came up many times. The CDR3: CSARKQGAGPTDTQYF. As DNA, the CDR3 is TGCAGTGCGAGGAAACAGGGGGCAGGGCCCACAGATACGCAGTATTTT. This chain uses TRBV20-1 with TRBJ2-3; 9 bases are a match to TRBD1. The V segment lost 6 bases and the J segment 2 bases; nucleotides outside the gene matches: 12. This CDR3 region has 16 residues. Germline loops: CDR1 DFQATT, CDR2 SNEGSKA (reference sequence).

The chain combines TRBV20-1 with TRBJ2-3; D remains unclear. CDR3 length equals 13 residues. Germline CDR1 reads DFQATT; CDR2 reads SNEGSKA (reference sequence). V lost 6 bases, J lost 3 bases, and 13 bases lay in between. CDR3 DNA: TGCAGTGCCCCCGTCCCCGGAACAGATACGCAGTATTTT. It translates to CSAPVPGTDTQYF.

This clonotype was observed a few times. This chain uses TRBV3-1 with TRBJ2-2; 9 positions match TRBD2. From germline, CDR1 is LGHDT and CDR2 YNNKEL (reference sequence). V gave up 8 bases and J gave up 9 bases; unmatched junction bases: 10. The CDR3 has 14 residues. The DNA of the CDR3 is TGTGCCAGCTTGGCTAGCGGGGCAAAGAGGGAGCTGTTTTTT. Translating it yields CASLASGAKRELFF.

Only a few counts were recorded for this clonotype. The chain combines TRBV12-3 or TRBV12-4 with TRBJ1-2; D remains ambiguous. The CDR3 spans 14 residues. Trimming took 3 bases from V and 6 from J, leaving 14 bases between them. CDR3 in amino acids: CASSFASLGNGYTF. The CDR3 region has the DNA TGTGCCAGCAGTTTTGCCAGCTTGGGAAATGGCTACACCTTC.

Only a few counts were recorded for this clonotype. The rearrangement joins TRBV6-2 or TRBV6-3 to TRBJ2-3; 8 bases map to TRBD2. The CDR3 loop spans 17 amino acids. The J segment lost 2 bases and the V segment lost 2 bases, leaving 9 bases of the junction unmatched. CDR1 MNHEY and CDR2 SVGEGT come from the germline V gene. CDR3 in amino acids: CASSYPTGLGDTDTQYF. The CDR3 nucleotides are TGTGCCAGCAGTTACCCGACGGGACTAGGGGACACAGATACGCAGTATTTT.

CDR3 protein: CASSYGRARAYQETQYF. The CDR3 DNA follows: TGTGCCAGCAGTTACGGGAGGGCGCGGGCGTACCAAGAGACCCAGTACTTC. The V gene is TRBV6-6, the J gene TRBJ2-5; 7 bases are a match to TRBD2. The germline CDR1 and CDR2 sequences are MNHNY and SVGAGI (reference sequence). The CDR3 has 17 residues. J gave up 0 bases and V 2 bases, and 9 bases lay outside the gene matches.

This chain links TRBV7-6 with TRBJ1-5; TRBD1 matches 10 bases. The CDR3 is made up of 15 amino acids. J was trimmed by 9 bases and V by 1 base; bases with no gene match: 6. Germline assignment: CDR1 SGHVS and CDR2 FNYEAQ. The CDR3 reads CASSLGTGGEGPQHF. In nucleotides, the CDR3 is TGTGCCAGCAGCTTAGGGACAGGGGGTGAAGGGCCCCAGCATTTT.